The rows below give T cell receptor beta chains drawn from one sample of a study of blood T cell repertoires in COVID-19. Produced via immunoSEQ multiplex PCR; TCRdb's table is partial and in-frame only. The data show some 390,000 clones, roughly nine tenths seen once. Sequencing was performed on PBMCs or T cells enriched from blood (not recorded which). These receptors all come from a man aged 25 to 40 who had recovered from COVID-19. CDR3s leave out the opening cysteine and the closing phenylalanine or tryptophan. Each record gives: V gene, clone size, D gene, J gene, CDR3 protein. A D gene is named only where the DNA matches it firmly. The size of a clone is reported for some rows only, either as once, few or many, or as a class for expanded clones.

TRBV15	.	.	TRBJ2-7	ATSSKTFIYEQY
TRBV5-1	.	.	TRBJ2-7	ASSLAGSWEQY
TRBV5-4	.	TRBD1	TRBJ2-7	ASSLGLGGQGVYEQY
TRBV29-1	.	TRBD2	TRBJ2-7	SVPGLAGAYEQY
TRBV29-1	.	TRBD2	TRBJ2-2	SAGLAGGSGELF
TRBV9	.	.	TRBJ2-3	ASSPFSADTDTQY
TRBV9	.	TRBD2	TRBJ2-1	ASSVVEGTTYNEQF
TRBV7-2	.	.	TRBJ1-1	ASSLERDTEAF
TRBV27	.	TRBD1	TRBJ1-2	ASSPTGGGYGYT
TRBV11-2	.	.	TRBJ1-4	ASSFRTVPLELF
TRBV4-2	.	.	TRBJ2-2	ASSQGDLNTGELF
TRBV9	.	TRBD2	TRBJ2-1	ASSEEPSGPGNEQF
TRBV4-2	.	TRBD2	TRBJ2-5	ASSEISGGWETQY
TRBV3-1/TRBV3-2	few	.	TRBJ1-1	ASSQGVEAF
TRBV19	.	.	TRBJ2-3	ASSPGSGGDTQY
TRBV30	.	.	TRBJ1-1	AWSVRAGVNTEAF
TRBV19	.	TRBD1	TRBJ2-6	ASRDDRAGSGANVLT
TRBV6-1	.	.	TRBJ2-7	ASSEAGQGNPYEQY
TRBV30	.	.	TRBJ2-2	AWSRNRAGELF
TRBV5-1	.	.	TRBJ1-2	ASSPRTNGIDGYT
TRBV5-4	.	.	TRBJ2-7	ASSSAYEQY
TRBV7-9	.	TRBD1	TRBJ2-4	ASGEQGAKDIQY
TRBV6-5	.	TRBD2	TRBJ2-1	ASSPQRGVDNEQF
TRBV9	.	.	TRBJ2-3	ASSARSGASTDTQY
TRBV5-6	.	.	TRBJ2-7	ASSGGYEQY
TRBV19	.	.	TRBJ1-2	ASSDSPYGYT
TRBV7-9	few	.	TRBJ1-2	ASVREGGYT
TRBV7-9	.	.	TRBJ1-4	ASSSQGPALNEKLF
TRBV13	few	.	TRBJ2-7	ASSLGLRYEQY
TRBV7-9	.	TRBD2	TRBJ2-5	ASSLGVLAGNQETQY
TRBV28	once	TRBD1	TRBJ1-4	ASRVPGQGREKLF
TRBV9	.	TRBD2	TRBJ2-4	ASSVEPGLAGVKNIQY
TRBV28	once	.	TRBJ2-1	ASSLPRLASSYNEQF
TRBV5-6	.	TRBD2	TRBJ2-7	ASSLVSGIGEQY
TRBV6-1	.	.	TRBJ2-5	ASSEGQKETQY
TRBV4-2	few	.	TRBJ2-7	ASSPAVGGTLPEQY
TRBV6-5	.	TRBD1	TRBJ1-4	ASTTGAKEKLF
TRBV30	once	.	TRBJ1-2	AWSVGGFYGYT
TRBV10-1	.	.	TRBJ2-2	ASSDGSGTGELF
TRBV12-5	.	.	TRBJ2-7	ASGRGQTYEQY
TRBV27	.	.	TRBJ1-1	ASRPAGNTEAF